The T cell receptor beta chain under discussion was sequenced for a study of neurological immune-mediated disorders. The authors produced cDNA by 5'RACE using 10-nucleotide random UMIs. TCRdb passed the 5' RACE reads through MiXCR, listing each CDR3 protein once. The table lists tens of thousands of distinct CDR3 sequences, 7.2% of them singletons, with 5.5% to 6% in the top ten. This clonotype was counted at least ten times. Sorted libraries drew on 1 million CD4+ or CD8+ T cells. The TCR comes from a man aged 45-65 years in good health. What was sequenced was CD4+ T cells from blood.

The CDR3 DNA reads TGTGCCAGCAGCTTAAGACAAGGTGTGGAGTACGAGCAGTACTTC. It encodes CASSLRQGVEYEQYF. This chain uses TRBV7-2 with TRBJ2-7; unclear D gene. Germline assignment: CDR1 SGHTA and CDR2 FQGNSA. Trimming removed 2 bases at V and 4 bases at J, with 15 bases between. CDR3 size: 15 residues.